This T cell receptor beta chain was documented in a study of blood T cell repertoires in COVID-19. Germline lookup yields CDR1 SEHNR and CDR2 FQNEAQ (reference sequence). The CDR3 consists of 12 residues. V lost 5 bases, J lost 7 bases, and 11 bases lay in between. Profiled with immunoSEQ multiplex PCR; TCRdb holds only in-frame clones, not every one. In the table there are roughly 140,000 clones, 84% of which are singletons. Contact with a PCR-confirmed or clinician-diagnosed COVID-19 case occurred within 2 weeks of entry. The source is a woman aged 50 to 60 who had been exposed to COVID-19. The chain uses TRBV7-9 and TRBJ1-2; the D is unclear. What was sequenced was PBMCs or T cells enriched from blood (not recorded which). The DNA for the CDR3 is TGTGCCAGCAGCCTCCTAGGTCCTGGCTACACCTTC. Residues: CASSLLGPGYTF. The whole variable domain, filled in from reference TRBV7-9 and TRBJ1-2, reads DTGVSQNPRHKITKRGQNVTFRCDPISEHNRLYWYRQTLGQGPEFLTYFQNEAQLEKSRLLSDRFSAERPKGSFSTLEIQRTEQGDSAMYLCASSLLGPGYTFGSGTRLTVV.